This TCR beta chain comes out of a study of tumor and adjacent non-tumor tissue in lung cancer. Three rounds of nested PCR, following a modified ARM-PCR protocol, produced the TCRbeta library. TCRdb independently ran MiXCR on the multiplex PCR reads; one entry per CDR3 protein. Here the sample spans tens of thousands of distinct CDR3 sequences, less than 70% being singletons. No cell sorting was done before RNA was extracted from the tissue. This non-tumor lung sample came from over 3 cm beyond the tumor edge. The CDR3 has 13 residues. Looked up from germline, CDR1 is MNHEY and CDR2 is SVGAGI. Source material: distant non-tumor lung tissue. The sequence was collected from a woman between 70 and 85 years old with non-small cell lung cancer. The rearrangement uses TRBV6-5 and TRBJ1-2; TRBD1 is a possible D gene (5 bases). This CDR3 reads CTSSYSMGQGYTF. CDR3 nucleotides: TGTACTAGCAGTTACTCGATGGGGCAGGGCTACACCTTC.